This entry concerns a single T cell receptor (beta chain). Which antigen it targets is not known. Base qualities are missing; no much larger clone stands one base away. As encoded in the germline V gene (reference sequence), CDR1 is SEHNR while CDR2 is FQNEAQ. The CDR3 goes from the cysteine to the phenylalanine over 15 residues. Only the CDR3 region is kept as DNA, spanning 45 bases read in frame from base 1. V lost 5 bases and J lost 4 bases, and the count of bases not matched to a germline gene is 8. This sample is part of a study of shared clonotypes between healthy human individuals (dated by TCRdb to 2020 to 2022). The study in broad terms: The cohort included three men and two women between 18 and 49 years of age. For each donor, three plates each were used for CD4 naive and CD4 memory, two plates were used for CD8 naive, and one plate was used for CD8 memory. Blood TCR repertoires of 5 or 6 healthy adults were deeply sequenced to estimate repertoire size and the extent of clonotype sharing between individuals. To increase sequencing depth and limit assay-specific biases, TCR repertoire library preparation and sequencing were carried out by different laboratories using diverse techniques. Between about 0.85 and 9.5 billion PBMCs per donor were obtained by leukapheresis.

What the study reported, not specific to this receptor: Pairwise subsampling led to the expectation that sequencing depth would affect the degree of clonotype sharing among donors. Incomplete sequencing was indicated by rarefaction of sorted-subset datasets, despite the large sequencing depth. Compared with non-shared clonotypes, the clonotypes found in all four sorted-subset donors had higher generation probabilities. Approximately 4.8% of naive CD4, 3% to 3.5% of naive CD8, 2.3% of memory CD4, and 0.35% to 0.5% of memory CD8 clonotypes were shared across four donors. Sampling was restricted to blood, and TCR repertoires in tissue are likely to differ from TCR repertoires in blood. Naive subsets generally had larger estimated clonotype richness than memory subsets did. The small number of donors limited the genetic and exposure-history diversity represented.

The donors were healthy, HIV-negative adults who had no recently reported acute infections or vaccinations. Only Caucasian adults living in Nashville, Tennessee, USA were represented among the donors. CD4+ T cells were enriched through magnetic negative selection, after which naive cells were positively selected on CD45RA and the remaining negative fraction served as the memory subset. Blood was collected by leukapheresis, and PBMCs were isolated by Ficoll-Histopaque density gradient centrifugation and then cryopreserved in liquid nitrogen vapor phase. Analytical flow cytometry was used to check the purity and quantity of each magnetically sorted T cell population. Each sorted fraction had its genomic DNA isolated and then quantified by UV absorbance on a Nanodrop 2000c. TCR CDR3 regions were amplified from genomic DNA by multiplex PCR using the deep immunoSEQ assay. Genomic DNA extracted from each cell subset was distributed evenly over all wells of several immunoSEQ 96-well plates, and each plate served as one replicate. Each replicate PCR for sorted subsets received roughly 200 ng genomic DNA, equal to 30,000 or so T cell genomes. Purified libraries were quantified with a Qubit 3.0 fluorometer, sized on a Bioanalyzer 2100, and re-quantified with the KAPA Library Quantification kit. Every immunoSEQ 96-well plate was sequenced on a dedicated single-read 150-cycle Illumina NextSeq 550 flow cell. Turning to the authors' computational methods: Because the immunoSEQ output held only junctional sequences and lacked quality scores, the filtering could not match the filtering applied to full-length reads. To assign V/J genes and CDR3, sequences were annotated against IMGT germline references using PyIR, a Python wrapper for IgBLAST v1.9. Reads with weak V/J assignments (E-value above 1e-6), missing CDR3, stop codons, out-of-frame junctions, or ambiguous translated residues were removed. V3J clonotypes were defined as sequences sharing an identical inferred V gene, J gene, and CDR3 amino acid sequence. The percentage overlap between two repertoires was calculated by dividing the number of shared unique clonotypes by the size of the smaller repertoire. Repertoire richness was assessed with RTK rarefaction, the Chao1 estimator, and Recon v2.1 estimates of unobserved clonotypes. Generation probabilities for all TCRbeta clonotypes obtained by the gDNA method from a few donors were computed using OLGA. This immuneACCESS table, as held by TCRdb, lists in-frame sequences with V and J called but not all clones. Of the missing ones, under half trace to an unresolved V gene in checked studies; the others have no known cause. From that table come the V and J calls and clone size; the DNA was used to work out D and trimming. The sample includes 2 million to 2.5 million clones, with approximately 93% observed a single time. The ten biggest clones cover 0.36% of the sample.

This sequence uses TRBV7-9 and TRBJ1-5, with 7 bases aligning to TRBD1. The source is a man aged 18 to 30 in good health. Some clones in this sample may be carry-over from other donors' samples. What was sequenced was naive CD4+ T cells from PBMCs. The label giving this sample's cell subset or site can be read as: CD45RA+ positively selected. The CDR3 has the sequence CASSPSGTENQPQHF. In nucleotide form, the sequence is TGTGCCAGCAGCCCATCCGGGACAGAGAATCAGCCCCAGCATTTT.